This paragraph reports one T cell receptor beta chain. Its ends do not fully match the called genes, so a read error is possible. Primers used in a second PCR of about 6 to 11 cycles were a sample-barcoded 5' primer and a J-beta primer mix. One entry per CDR3 protein results from TCRdb running MiXCR on the 5' RACE reads. The sample holds roughly 1 million distinct CDR3 sequences, approximately 26% seen once. The data belong to a study of blood T cells in healthy people across ages. The CDR3 contains 17 residues. Germline values: CDR1 MNHEY, CDR2 SMNVEV (reference sequence). These sequences were also reported in another study, on T cells of mothers and their children.

V is TRBV27 and J is TRBJ1-1; tentative D call: TRBD1 (6 bases). Material: blood. The clonotype originates from a girl aged 2 to 9 in good health. CDR3 region: CASSLVVRDMTNTEASF. The CDR3 region has the DNA TGTGCCAGCAGTTTAGTCGTTAGGGACATGACGAACACTGAAGCTTCCTTT.